These 14 T cell receptor beta chains originate from one sample sequenced in a study of T cell responses to AZD1222 COVID-19 vaccine. Clones were read by immunoSEQ multiplex PCR, and TCRdb kept only the in-frame ones, dropping some. The profile shows 77,000 or so clones, around 86% of them singletons. Sequencing used peripheral blood, obtained 28 days after the second AZD1222 dose. These receptors all come from an adult who received the AZD1222 COVID-19 vaccine.

This rearrangement joins TRBV2 to TRBJ1-3; 10 positions agree with TRBD1. Per the germline V gene, CDR1 is SNHLY and CDR2 is FYNNEI. Trimming at V came to 9 bases and at J to 0 bases, leaving 8 bases not matched to a gene. This CDR3 spans 16 amino acids. CDR3: CARGRGTGDSGNTIYF. The CDR3 nucleotides are TGTGCCAGGGGAAGGGGGACAGGGGACTCTGGAAACACCATATATTTT.

As to this clone: In the same sample, other DNA sequences code for this CDR3. The chain joins TRBV18 to TRBJ1-5, with D uncertain. Looked up from germline, CDR1 is KGHSH and CDR2 is LQKENI. CDR3 size: 14 residues. V lost 2 bases, J lost 2 bases, and 7 bases lay in between. The CDR3 reads CASSPGQGNQPQHF. CDR3 DNA sequence: TGTGCCAGCTCACCAGGGCAGGGCAATCAGCCCCAGCATTTT.

The V gene is TRBV7-2, the J gene TRBJ1-6; D gene ambiguous. V lost 4 bases and J 8 bases, leaving 15 bases between the germline ends. There are 15 residues in the CDR3. From germline, CDR1 is SGHTA and CDR2 FQGNSA. This CDR3 is CASSSQVQRDSPLHF. CDR3 nucleotide sequence: TGTGCCAGCAGCTCGCAGGTCCAAAGGGATTCACCCCTCCACTTT.

The chain recombines TRBV9 with TRBJ1-6; TRBD1 matches 10 bases. Germline loops: CDR1 SGDLS, CDR2 YYNGEE. CDR3 length: 15 amino acids. V dropped 1 base and J dropped 9; count of bases not matched to a gene: 4. This CDR3 reads CASSVTRDRGSPLHF. The DNA of the CDR3 is TGTGCCAGCAGCGTAACCCGGGACAGGGGTTCACCCCTCCACTTT.

The table lists this clone with a count of one. The V and J genes are TRBV19 and TRBJ1-2, with D perhaps TRBD1 (5 bases). The germline gives CDR1 LNHDA, CDR2 SQIVND (reference sequence). V lost 1 base to trimming and J lost 5 bases, with 8 bases between them. This CDR3 is 13 amino acids long. The CDR3 region is CASSIGPGYGYTF. The CDR3 nucleotides are TGTGCCAGTAGTATAGGTCCAGGGTATGGCTACACCTTC.

The chain couples TRBV7-2 to TRBJ2-7; TRBD1 aligns across 9 bases. This CDR3 has 16 amino acids. Germline CDR1 reads SGHTA; CDR2 reads FQGNSA. The V and J ends lost 4 bases and 1 base, in that order; junction bases with no gene match: 8. Written as DNA, the CDR3 is TGTGCCAGCAGCTCGAGGGCGGGACAGGGATCCTACGAGCAGTACTTC. Its protein is CASSSRAGQGSYEQYF. The complete variable domain, with remaining parts taken from reference TRBV7-2 and TRBJ2-7, reads GAGVSQSPSNKVTEKGKDVELRCDPISGHTALYWYRQSLGQGLEFLIYFQGNSAPDKSGLPSDRFSAERTGGSVSTLTIQRTQQEDSAVYLCASSSRAGQGSYEQYFGPGTRLTVT.

The chain is built from TRBV11-1 and TRBJ2-1; no firm D call. The CDR3 spans 14 residues. CDR1 and CDR2 (germline): SGHAT, FQDESV (reference sequence). V was shortened by 3 bases and J by 8 bases, with 14 bases between the two germline ends. Here the CDR3 reads CASSFRTHRDEQFF. DNA of the CDR3: TGTGCCAGCAGCTTCAGGACCCACCGGGATGAGCAGTTCTTC.

The J gene is TRBJ1-5, the V gene TRBV6-4, with D possibly matching TRBD1 (5 bases). The CDR3 totals 15 residues. Trimming left V 4 bases short and J 7 bases short, with 17 bases between. Germline CDR1 and CDR2: MRHNA and SNTAGT. The chain's CDR3 is CASSVTLQGRQPQHF. The CDR3 DNA sequence: TGTGCCAGCAGTGTAACCCTCCAGGGACGCCAGCCCCAGCATTTT.

The CDR3, as DNA: TGTGCCAGCAGCCAACTTAGCGGGGGGGCCTACGAGCAGTACTTC. Translated: CASSQLSGGAYEQYF. The chain combines TRBV7-2 with TRBJ2-7, with 11 positions matching TRBD2. CDR1 and CDR2 (germline): SGHTA, FQGNSA. The CDR3 is 15 amino acids. The J segment lost 2 bases and the V segment lost 5 bases, leaving 5 bases of the junction unmatched.

This chain connects TRBV5-6 to TRBJ2-1, with TRBD2 matching 10 bases. Trimming took 0 bases from V and 9 from J; bases not matched to a gene: 12. The CDR3 totals 17 residues. Germline CDR1 is SGHDT and CDR2 is YYEEEE. The CDR3: CASSLEWSSGGGREQFF. In DNA, the CDR3 is TGTGCCAGCAGCTTGGAGTGGTCTAGCGGGGGCGGGCGTGAGCAGTTCTTC.

V and J are TRBV4-1 and TRBJ2-1; D is unclear. Germline lookup yields CDR1 MGHRA and CDR2 YSYEKL. V was trimmed by 5 bases and J by 7 bases, leaving 21 bases between them. The CDR3 is 16 residues long. CDR3: CASSDRLGSLQNEQFF. The CDR3 DNA follows: TGCGCCAGCAGCGATCGTCTAGGGTCTTTACAGAATGAGCAGTTCTTC.

The chain has TRBV10-3 and TRBJ1-5, with no clear D. This CDR3 is built from 16 residues. V dropped 0 bases and J dropped 12 bases, with 21 bases sitting between them. Germline V gives CDR1 ENHRY, CDR2 SYGVKD. The DNA of the CDR3 is TGTGCCATCAGTGAGTCTTATTTCTCCCAGGATCGGGGCCAGCATTTT. Encoded protein: CAISESYFSQDRGQHF.

J is TRBJ2-3 and V is TRBV7-3, with 9 bases lining up with TRBD2. Germline V CDR1 and CDR2: SGHTA, FQGTGA. J gave up 1 base and V 1 base, and 3 bases lay outside the gene matches. The CDR3 is 16 residues long. CDR3 loop: CASSLNGGGGTDTQYF. The CDR3 coding sequence is TGTGCCAGCAGCTTAAATGGCGGGGGGGGCACAGATACGCAGTATTTT.

As to this clone: This specimen includes other DNA sequences encoding the same CDR3. The genes are TRBV5-1 and TRBJ1-1; D is unresolved. CDR1 is SGHRS and CDR2 is YFSETQ in the germline V gene. The V end lost 0 bases, the J end lost 3 bases, and 9 bases lay between the germline ends. The CDR3 loop spans 14 amino acids. This CDR3 reads CASSLAGGYTEAFF. The CDR3 region has the DNA TGCGCCAGCAGCTTGGCCGGTGGGTACACTGAAGCTTTCTTT.